Given below is one TCR beta chain in context. The antigen is unknown. This record comes from a study of cytomegalovirus exposure and HLA in healthy donors. Looking at the study overall: Unique TCR beta sequences numbering about 100 million came from 150 million to 200 million T cells in an earlier analysis.

Whole-study results and caveats: Productive rates of about 90% or about 30% were seen for most TCR beta V segments in an earlier analysis.

Use of 60 Vbeta and 13 Jbeta primers characterized the PCR. As originally analysed: Per a later analysis, the number of unique TCR beta chains was about 78 million, of which roughly 10 million were shared. Generated by immunoSEQ multiplex PCR, the TCRdb table keeps only in-frame clones and is missing some. From that table come the V and J calls and clone size; the DNA was used to work out D and trimming. This table holds some 200,000 clones, 80% to 85% found once. This CDR3 is built from 15 residues. Germline V CDR1 and CDR2: SGHRS, YFSETQ. V shed 0 bases and J 4 bases; nucleotides not matched to a gene: 3.

This sequence originates from a boy between 2 and 15 years old in good health and CMV-seronegative. V is TRBV5-1 and J is TRBJ2-3; 9 bases line up with TRBD2. What was sequenced was PBMCs. CDR3 bases: TGCGCCAGCAGCTTGGAGGTAGCGGGGGCAGATACGCAGTATTTT. Its protein is CASSLEVAGADTQYF.